This T cell receptor beta chain appears in the sequencing data of a study of cytomegalovirus exposure and HLA in healthy donors. Study results and limitations: Later examination showed HLA-associated TCR beta chains had greater clonal expansion than equally common others. Sequencing likely produced, as an artifact, a cluster of highly shared sequence variants. Researchers counted around 180 TCR beta chains as cytomegalovirus-associated. Cytomegalovirus status was reportedly diagnosed by the classifier with high sensitivity and specificity.

Primers for the PCR totalled 60 Vbeta and 13 Jbeta. Using immunoSEQ multiplex PCR, the repertoire was profiled, and TCRdb retains in-frame clones only, with some absent. The data contain 40,000 to 50,000 clones, less than 75% of them singletons. Note on this clone: The antigen remains undetermined.

The sequence derives from a man aged 25 to 40 in good health and CMV-seronegative. Material for sequencing was PBMCs.

CDR3 residues: CAVSSGRADTGELFF. In DNA form, the CDR3 reads TGTGCCGTCTCTAGCGGGAGGGCGGACACCGGGGAGCTGTTTTTT. The chain employs TRBV30 and TRBJ2-2, with TRBD2 identical over 12 bases. Germline CDR1 and CDR2: GTSNPN and SVGIG (reference sequence). V shed 8 bases and J 3 bases; nucleotides not matched to a gene: 7. This CDR3 comprises 15 residues.